The clone carrying this T cell receptor beta chain was picked up a small number of times. This sample was included in a study of blood T cell repertoires in COVID-19. V lost 6 bases to trimming and J lost 5 bases, with 17 bases between them. The CDR3 has 14 amino acids. Germline V gives CDR1 MNHEY, CDR2 SVGAGI. Clones were sequenced by immunoSEQ multiplex PCR, and TCRdb holds only the in-frame ones, with some missing. The sample carries some 150,000 clones, about nine tenths recorded once. The receptor's source is an older woman with active or convalescent COVID-19. The sequencing input was peripheral blood. The rearrangement joins TRBV6-5 to TRBJ2-7; D may be TRBD1 (6 bases). CDR3 coding DNA: TGTGCCAGCAGATTCAGCCGGGACAACAACGAGCAGTACTTC. As protein: CASRFSRDNNEQYF.